The following is a T cell receptor beta chain sequence with its context. The entry originates in a study of cytomegalovirus exposure and HLA in healthy donors. PCR amplification relied on 60 Vbeta primers (plus 13 Jbeta primers). The method was immunoSEQ multiplex PCR; TCRdb's version includes in-frame clones alone and lacks a portion of them. The repertoire holds approximately 140,000 clones, with approximately 84% as singletons. Germline CDR1 SGDLS, CDR2 YYNGEE. With V trimmed by 4 bases and J by 4 bases, 13 bases remained unmatched. The CDR3 sequence is 18 residues long. V usage is TRBV9 and J usage is TRBJ2-2; 10 bases agree with TRBD1. The sequencing sample was made of PBMCs. This TCR came from a boy between 2 and 10 years old in good health and CMV-seronegative. The CDR3 sequence is CASSTTNKGQGITGELFF. CDR3 nucleotides: TGTGCCAGCAGCACGACCAACAAGGGACAGGGGATCACCGGGGAGCTGTTTTTT.